Listed below are T cell receptor beta chains from one sample, sequenced in a study of shared clonotypes between healthy human individuals. Here immunoSEQ multiplex PCR was the method, and the copy in TCRdb shows in-frame clones only, minus some. The sample records around 620,000 clones, roughly 95% being singletons. The specimen was naive CD8+ T cells sorted from blood. These receptor sequences come from a woman aged 25 to 39 in good health. Both conserved end residues are part of each CDR3. D genes are given only for firm matches. Clone size is given for some rows only: seen once, a few or many times, or a class if the clone is expanded.

>TRBJ1-1|TRBV29-1|NA|TRBD1
CSVTGTAHPPNTEAFF
TGCAGCGTTACCGGGACAGCTCATCCACCGAACACTGAAGCTTTCTTT
>TRBJ2-7|TRBV10-2|once|TRBD1
CASSHPTGGYEQYF
TGCGCCAGCAGTCACCCGACAGGGGGCTACGAGCAGTACTTC
>TRBJ2-1|TRBV7-9|NA|NA
CASSSRGNEQFF
TGTGCCAGCAGCTCCCGGGGAAATGAGCAGTTCTTC
>TRBJ2-7|TRBV5-1|NA|NA
CASSLAGASYEQYF
TGCGCCAGCAGCTTGGCGGGAGCTTCCTACGAGCAGTACTTC
>TRBJ1-5|TRBV5-5|NA|TRBD1
CASSSRDRGNQPQHF
TGTGCCAGCAGCTCCCGGGACAGGGGCAATCAGCCCCAGCATTTT
>TRBJ2-7|TRBV7-9|NA|TRBD2
CASSTTSGSSYEQYF
TGTGCCAGCAGCACAACTAGCGGGAGCTCCTACGAGCAGTACTTC
>TRBJ2-7|TRBV15|NA|TRBD1
CATSSEQGGSYEQYF
TGTGCCACCAGCAGCGAACAGGGGGGATCGTACGAGCAGTACTTC
>TRBJ2-3|TRBV6-4|NA|TRBD2
CASSELAGGLDTQYF
TGTGCCAGCAGTGAACTAGCGGGAGGGTTGGATACGCAGTATTTT
>TRBJ2-7|TRBV4-1|NA|TRBD2
CASSQELAGPYEQYF
TGCGCCAGCAGCCAAGAACTAGCGGGACCCTACGAGCAGTACTTC
>TRBJ2-1|TRBV27|NA|NA
CASSPSRKWGEYNEQFF
TGTGCCAGCAGTCCCAGCCGGAAATGGGGGGAATACAATGAGCAGTTCTTC
>TRBJ2-1|TRBV19|NA|TRBD2
CASRESGRGEQFF
TGTGCCAGTAGGGAGAGCGGGAGGGGTGAGCAGTTCTTC
>TRBJ2-7|TRBV28|NA|NA
CASSTWATSYEQYF
TGTGCCAGCAGTACGTGGGCGACCTCCTACGAGCAGTACTTC
>TRBJ1-1|TRBV10-3|NA|NA
CAISNRPGGDTEAFF
TGTGCCATCAGTAATCGCCCCGGGGGGGACACTGAAGCTTTCTTT
>TRBJ2-7|TRBV5-8|few|NA
CASSPERQQYF
TGTGCCAGCAGCCCCGAGAGACAGCAGTACTTC
>TRBJ1-1|TRBV5-6|NA|NA
CASSSMTGNTEAFF
TGTGCCAGCAGCTCGATGACAGGGAACACTGAAGCTTTCTTT
>TRBJ2-7|TRBV18|NA|TRBD2
CASSPPSSGTYEQYF
TGTGCCAGCTCACCACCCTCTAGCGGGACCTACGAGCAGTACTTC
>TRBJ2-4|TRBV9|NA|TRBD2
CASSVAAGEGAKNIQYF
TGTGCCAGCAGCGTAGCGGCGGGAGAGGGGGCCAAAAACATTCAGTACTTC
>TRBJ1-2|TRBV4-2|NA|TRBD1
CASSPGTGGFGYTF
TGTGCCAGCAGCCCCGGGACAGGGGGGTTTGGCTACACCTTC
>TRBJ2-6|TRBV15|NA|NA
CATTDELSSGANVLTF
TGTGCCACCACCGATGAATTGAGCTCTGGGGCCAACGTCCTGACTTTC
>TRBJ2-7|TRBV13|NA|NA
CASSSPGMRKDEQYF
TGTGCCAGCAGCTCCCCAGGGATGCGAAAAGACGAGCAGTACTTC
>TRBJ2-7|TRBV7-9|NA|NA
CASSIAPQEASYEQYF
TGTGCCAGCAGCATAGCCCCCCAGGAAGCATCCTACGAGCAGTACTTC
>TRBJ2-7|TRBV13|NA|TRBD2
CASSSDYKAGGNEQYF
TGTGCCAGCAGCTCCGACTATAAAGCGGGAGGCAACGAGCAGTACTTC
>TRBJ2-1|TRBV6-5|NA|NA
CASRALQMVNEQFF
TGTGCCAGCAGGGCGCTACAGATGGTCAATGAGCAGTTCTTC
>TRBJ1-1|TRBV6-6|NA|NA
CASSSWGNTEAFF
TGTGCCAGCAGTTCGTGGGGTAATACTGAAGCTTTCTTT
>TRBJ2-1|TRBV6-1|NA|TRBD2
CASSEWAGGPRNEQFF
TGTGCCAGCAGTGAATGGGCGGGAGGGCCCCGGAATGAGCAGTTCTTC
>TRBJ2-2|TRBV19|NA|NA
CASSPRLGENTGELFF
TGTGCCAGTAGCCCTCGATTGGGGGAGAACACCGGGGAGCTGTTTTTT
>TRBJ2-5|TRBV5-1|NA|NA
CASTVRLGPRETQYF
TGCGCCAGCACAGTTCGACTAGGGCCACGGGAGACCCAGTACTTC
>TRBJ2-2|TRBV6-5|NA|NA
CASRDREDTGELFF
TGTGCCAGCAGAGACAGGGAGGACACCGGGGAGCTGTTTTTT
>TRBJ2-7|TRBV5-5|once|TRBD2
CASSLVAGSYEQYF
TGTGCCAGCAGCTTGGTAGCGGGATCCTACGAGCAGTACTTC
>TRBJ2-1|TRBV11-2|NA|NA
CASSLVLRSSYNEQFF
TGTGCCAGCAGCTTAGTGTTGCGGAGCTCCTACAATGAGCAGTTCTTC
>TRBJ2-7|TRBV5-1|NA|NA
CASSFFRGAYEQYF
TGCGCCAGCAGCTTTTTCAGGGGGGCCTACGAGCAGTACTTC